Listed below are T cell receptor beta chains from one sample, sequenced in a study of blood T cell repertoires in COVID-19. The method was immunoSEQ multiplex PCR; TCRdb's version includes in-frame clones alone and lacks a portion of them. The repertoire has 200,000 to 250,000 clones, roughly 90% of them found once; the top ten carry 0.8% to 1%. Specimen: peripheral blood. These receptors originate from a man aged 55-75 years with COVID-19, enrolled during active disease. CDR3s include the opening cysteine and the closing phenylalanine or tryptophan. The D gene is left open where the match is weak. Expanded clones get a size class; other rows say once, few or many, or leave the size out.

TGCGCCAGCAGCGTTCAGAATCCCACTGAAGCTTTCTTT | CASSVQNPTEAFF | . | TRBV5-1 | . | TRBJ1-1
TGTGCCAGCTCCCGGTTTATCCTCGGACAAAACAATGAGCAGTTCTTC | CASSRFILGQNNEQFF | . | TRBV14 | . | TRBJ2-1
TGTGCCAGTAGTATGCCAGGTAAAGGTCTCTACGAGCAGTACTTC | CASSMPGKGLYEQYF | once | TRBV19 | . | TRBJ2-7
TGTGCCAGCAGTTCCCCGGGACTAGCGGGAGGAACCCACAATGAGCAGTTCTTC | CASSSPGLAGGTHNEQFF | . | TRBV27 | TRBD2 | TRBJ2-1
TGTGCCAGCAGTTTGAAGGTAGCGGGAGGAGGCTACGAGCAGTACTTC | CASSLKVAGGGYEQYF | . | TRBV27 | TRBD2 | TRBJ2-7
TGCGCCAGCAGCCAATATTACGGGACAGGGAACTCTGGAAACACCATATATTTT | CASSQYYGTGNSGNTIYF | . | TRBV4-1 | TRBD1 | TRBJ1-3
TGTGCCAGCAGCTTCCCCGGCCCCGGGACTAGCGGGTTTAATGAGCAGTTCTTC | CASSFPGPGTSGFNEQFF | . | TRBV11-3 | TRBD2 | TRBJ2-1
TGCGCCAGCACCCGGCCGGGACAGGGGGTCGACTATGGCTACACCTTC | CASTRPGQGVDYGYTF | . | TRBV4-1 | TRBD1 | TRBJ1-2
TGTGCCAGCAGCAAATCCGGGACAGACCTAAACACTGAAGCTTTCTTT | CASSKSGTDLNTEAFF | . | TRBV21-1 | . | TRBJ1-1
TGCGCCAGCAGCGTCGGGACAGCCTCCAACAACTATGGCTACACCTTC | CASSVGTASNNYGYTF | . | TRBV5-1 | TRBD1 | TRBJ1-2
TGCAGTGCTAGTGCCACCTCGGGGCCCCAGCATTTT | CSASATSGPQHF | . | TRBV20-1 | . | TRBJ1-5
TGTGCCAGCAGTGAACAGAGGAGGGACAGTTCTCACTTT | CASSEQRRDSSHF | . | TRBV6-1 | TRBD1 | TRBJ1-6
TGTGCCAGTTCACTCGAGGGGACAGGGGGAACAGCTAACTATGGCTACACCTTC | CASSLEGTGGTANYGYTF | . | TRBV4-2 | TRBD1 | TRBJ1-2
TGTGCCAGCAGCCTTACGGACAGGGGCTATGGCTACACCTTC | CASSLTDRGYGYTF | . | TRBV3-1/TRBV3-2 | TRBD1 | TRBJ1-2
TGTGCCACCAGCAGTCGACAGAACAATCAGCCCCAGCATTTT | CATSSRQNNQPQHF | . | TRBV15 | . | TRBJ1-5
TGCGCCGGGGAGCGGGGGGTAACCGGGGAGCTGTTTTTT | CAGERGVTGELFF | once | TRBV5-1 | TRBD2 | TRBJ2-2
TGTGCCAGCAGCCAAGGAGGCCTCGCTGGAAACACCATATATTTT | CASSQGGLAGNTIYF | . | TRBV3-1/TRBV3-2 | . | TRBJ1-3
TGTGCCAGCAGCCGGCGAGGGACAGGGGAAGGGAACACTGAAGCTTTCTTT | CASSRRGTGEGNTEAFF | . | TRBV3-1/TRBV3-2 | TRBD1 | TRBJ1-1
TGTGCCAGCTCCCCCGGGACAGGGGGCCTACCAGGGTACGAGCAGTACTTC | CASSPGTGGLPGYEQYF | . | TRBV18 | TRBD1 | TRBJ2-7
TGTGCCAGCAGTCCAGGACTAGCGGGAGTGGATGAGCAATTCTTC | CASSPGLAGVDEQFF | . | TRBV7-3 | TRBD2 | TRBJ2-1
TGCGCCAGCAGTAGCGGGATGCCCAGCTCCTACAATGAGCAGTTCTTC | CASSSGMPSSYNEQFF | . | TRBV4-1 | TRBD2 | TRBJ2-1
TGCGCCAGCAGCTTGGCTCAGGGGGCGGTCAACGAGCAGTACTTC | CASSLAQGAVNEQYF | . | TRBV5-1 | TRBD1 | TRBJ2-7
TGTGCCAGCAGCCCGGGGGTGACAGGGGGTCAAGAGACCCAGTACTTC | CASSPGVTGGQETQYF | once | TRBV11-2 | TRBD1 | TRBJ2-5
TGTGCCAGTAGTATTCGGGGGGATGGCTACACCTTC | CASSIRGDGYTF | once | TRBV19 | . | TRBJ1-2
TGTGCCAGCAGCTTATTAGGGACAGGGAAGAGGGCTTTCTTT | CASSLLGTGKRAFF | . | TRBV11-2 | TRBD1 | TRBJ1-1
TGTGCCAGCAGCGTCCCGGGACAGGGAACCACTGAAGCTTTCTTT | CASSVPGQGTTEAFF | . | TRBV7-9 | TRBD1 | TRBJ1-1
TGTGCCAGCAGCTCCATGGGACAGGGTTTTAAGACTGAAGCTTTCTTT | CASSSMGQGFKTEAFF | . | TRBV28 | TRBD1 | TRBJ1-1
TGCAGTGCTAGAGATCGGGTAGCACCGGTCTTC | CSARDRVAPVF | . | TRBV20-1 | . | TRBJ2-1
TGCGCCAGCAGCTTGGAGACTAGCTCGAACACCGGGGAGCTGTTTTTT | CASSLETSSNTGELFF | . | TRBV5-1 | TRBD2 | TRBJ2-2
TGTGCCAGCAGCCCTACTGACGGGGAAGCTTTCTTT | CASSPTDGEAFF | . | TRBV12-3/TRBV12-4 | . | TRBJ1-1
TGTGCCAGCAGCCTTGGCGGGGGAAGCTCCTACGAGCAGTACTTC | CASSLGGGSSYEQYF | . | TRBV3-1/TRBV3-2 | TRBD2 | TRBJ2-7
TGTGCCAGCAGTTACTCGAACAGGGGGCTTGAAGGCTACACCTTC | CASSYSNRGLEGYTF | . | TRBV6-5 | TRBD1 | TRBJ1-2